This TCR beta chain was sequenced during a study of cytomegalovirus exposure and HLA in healthy donors. This PCR relied on a set of 60 Vbeta primers and 13 Jbeta primers. Generated by immunoSEQ multiplex PCR, the TCRdb table keeps only in-frame clones and is missing some. This sample has approximately 150,000 clones, with approximately 84% found just once. The sequencing input was PBMCs. The TCR was taken from a girl between 10 and 17 years old in good health and CMV-seropositive.

In nucleotides, the CDR3 is TGTGCCTGGGCGCCGCACTCGAACACTGAAGCTTTCTTT. Translation: CAWAPHSNTEAFF. This chain uses TRBV30 with TRBJ1-1; D remains unclear. The V gene's germline CDR1 is GTSNPN and CDR2 SVGIG (reference sequence). The CDR3 totals 13 residues. Between the trimmed V and J ends, which lost 5 bases and 1 base, there was a span of 11 bases. Full variable domain (missing parts from reference TRBV30 and TRBJ1-1): SQTIHQWPATLVQPVGSPLSLECTVEGTSNPNLYWYRQAAGRGLQLLFYSVGIGQISSEVPQNLSASRPQDRQFILSSKKLLLSDSGFYLCAWAPHSNTEAFFGQGTRLTVV.